Presented here are 32 T cell receptor beta chains from one specimen sequenced in a study of blood T cell repertoires in COVID-19. Clones were read by immunoSEQ multiplex PCR, and TCRdb kept only the in-frame ones, dropping some. The sample shows 180,000 or so clones, roughly 83% of them seen only once. Source material: PBMCs or T cells enriched from blood (not recorded which). The origin of the receptors is a woman aged 30 to 39 who had recovered from COVID-19.

The chain recombines TRBV19 with TRBJ2-1; 10 nucleotides line up with TRBD2. CDR1 and CDR2 (germline): LNHDA, SQIVND (reference sequence). After removal of 5 bases from V and 9 bases from J, the junction contained 10 bases not matched to a gene. This CDR3 has 15 residues. For the CDR3, the DNA is TGTGCCAGTAGTCCGCGGACTAGCGGAGGGGGTGAGCAGTTCTTC. Translated: CASSPRTSGGGEQFF.

The chain couples TRBV27 to TRBJ2-2; 7 nucleotides line up with TRBD1. Trimming took 3 bases from V and 5 from J; bases not matched to a gene: 0. The germline gives CDR1 MNHEY, CDR2 SMNVEV (reference sequence). The CDR3 loop spans 13 amino acids. The CDR3 sequence: CASSLTGTGELFF. The CDR3 DNA is TGTGCCAGCAGTTTGACAGGGACCGGGGAGCTGTTTTTT.

The chain is built from TRBV28 and TRBJ2-1; 7 nucleotides match TRBD2. V lost 7 bases to trimming and J lost 0 bases; unmatched junction nucleotides: 6. The CDR3 is 15 amino acids. Germline V CDR1 and CDR2: MDHEN, SYDVKM. The CDR3 sequence is CASTRGRDSYNEQFF. The CDR3 DNA is TGTGCCAGCACCCGCGGGAGAGACTCCTACAATGAGCAGTTCTTC.

This clone is a singleton in its sample. V gene TRBV18 combines with J gene TRBJ1-1; D call uncertain. This CDR3 is built from 13 residues. V lost 2 bases, J lost 1 base, and 5 bases lay in between. Germline V gene sequence: CDR1 KGHSH, CDR2 LQKENI. The CDR3: CASSPNRNTEAFF. The DNA for the CDR3 is TGTGCCAGCTCACCAAACAGGAACACTGAAGCTTTCTTT.

The chain joins TRBV7-3 to TRBJ2-1; 12 nucleotides match TRBD2. J lost 7 bases, V lost 4 bases, and 5 bases had no gene match. The CDR3 covers 15 residues. Germline assignment: CDR1 SGHTA and CDR2 FQGTGA. CDR3 protein: CASSSLAGGPNEQFF. In DNA, the CDR3 is TGTGCCAGCAGCTCCCTAGCGGGAGGGCCAAATGAGCAGTTCTTC.

The chain recombines TRBV5-4 with TRBJ2-7, with D possibly being TRBD1 (6 bases). Germline assignment: CDR1 SGHNT and CDR2 YYREEE (reference sequence). The V end lost 4 bases, the J end lost 0 bases, and 14 bases lay between the germline ends. The CDR3 length is 15 residues. CDR3 sequence reads: CASSRKDRPSYEQYF. The CDR3 coding sequence is TGTGCCAGCAGCAGAAAAGACAGGCCCTCCTACGAGCAGTACTTC.

The chain uses TRBV19 and TRBJ2-5; D might be TRBD2 (6 bases). Germline CDR1 is LNHDA and CDR2 is SQIVND (reference sequence). The CDR3 spans 16 residues. The germline V and J ends were trimmed by 1 base and 0 bases, with 12 bases remaining between them. The CDR3 loop is CASSIAGATYQETQYF. The CDR3, as DNA: TGTGCCAGTAGTATAGCGGGAGCGACGTACCAAGAGACCCAGTACTTC.

This chain joins TRBV6-2 or TRBV6-3 and TRBJ1-2, with TRBD1 as a possible D gene (5 bases). This CDR3 contains 17 residues. Trimming pared 4 bases from V and 4 bases from J, leaving 22 bases between. Looked up from germline, CDR1 is MNHEY and CDR2 is SVGEGT. This CDR3 is CASSSQSDGGRVYGYTF. CDR3 sequence (DNA): TGTGCCAGCAGTTCCCAGTCGGACGGGGGAAGAGTCTATGGCTACACCTTC.

The chain couples TRBV30 to TRBJ1-2; D may be TRBD1 (6 bases). The V and J ends lost 2 bases and 4 bases respectively, with 11 bases between them. CDR3 length: 13 amino acids. The germline V gene encodes CDR1 GTSNPN and CDR2 SVGIG (reference sequence). The CDR3 loop reads CAWSTGKSYGYTF. The CDR3 nucleotides are TGTGCCTGGAGTACAGGGAAGTCCTATGGCTACACCTTC.

This sequence joins TRBV5-1 and TRBJ2-3; 10 bases match TRBD2. The CDR3 sequence is 17 residues long. Trimming at V came to 0 bases and at J to 4 bases, leaving 8 bases not matched to a gene. Germline V gives CDR1 SGHRS, CDR2 YFSETQ. CDR3 sequence: CASSLVASGSGSDTQYF. The DNA of the CDR3 is TGCGCCAGCAGCTTGGTGGCTAGCGGGAGTGGGTCAGATACGCAGTATTTT. The complete variable domain, with remaining parts taken from reference TRBV5-1 and TRBJ2-3, reads KAGVTQTPRYLIKTRGQQVTLSCSPISGHRSVSWYQQTPGQGLQFLFEYFSETQRNKGNFPGRFSGRQFSNSRSEMNVSTLELGDSALYLCASSLVASGSGSDTQYFGPGTRLTVL.

This clone occurred a few times. CDR3 in DNA: TGTGCCTGGAGTGTCCCTACACCCTGGGCTAGCGGGAGGCGGGTCAAAAACATTCAGTACTTC. Translation gives CAWSVPTPWASGRRVKNIQYF. The chain carries TRBV30 and TRBJ2-4, with TRBD2 matching 11 bases. CDR3 length: 21 amino acids. Trimming at V came to 0 bases and at J to 3 bases, leaving 19 bases not matched to a gene. The germline V gene encodes CDR1 GTSNPN and CDR2 SVGIG (reference sequence).

The chain recombines TRBV28 with TRBJ2-5; weak D call: TRBD1 (6 bases). The CDR3 runs 12 residues. The germline V gene has CDR1 MDHEN and CDR2 SYDVKM. Trimming cost V 11 bases and J 5 bases, with 15 bases left between them. In DNA, the CDR3 is TGTGCCGTCCAGGGGCCCCGGGAGACCCAGTACTTC. This sequence encodes CAVQGPRETQYF.

This chain connects TRBV29-1 to TRBJ1-2; the match to TRBD1 covers 12 bases. The CDR3 loop spans 13 amino acids. Germline V gene sequence: CDR1 SQVTM, CDR2 ANQGSEA. As DNA, the CDR3 is TGCAGTGCATCCGGGACAGGGGGCTTTGGCTACACCTTC. This sequence encodes CSASGTGGFGYTF.

The chain employs TRBV6-5 and TRBJ2-7; D might be TRBD1 (5 bases). Germline V lookup: CDR1 MNHEY, CDR2 SVGAGI. The V end was cut by 2 bases, the J end by 4 bases, with 12 bases between. The CDR3 is 14 amino acids. CDR3 amino acids: CASSYERKGYEQYF. Here the CDR3 DNA reads TGTGCCAGCAGTTACGAGAGGAAGGGGTACGAGCAGTACTTC.

CDR3 protein: CASSGGPFNTEAFF. DNA of the CDR3: TGTGCCAGCAGTGGAGGGCCGTTTAACACTGAAGCTTTCTTT. The chain combines TRBV2 with TRBJ1-1; D is undetermined. With 4 bases removed from V and 2 bases from J, the gap between germline ends came to 11 bases. CDR3 length equals 14 residues. CDR1 and CDR2 (germline): SNHLY, FYNNEI. Full variable domain (missing parts from reference TRBV2 and TRBJ1-1): EPEVTQTPSHQVTQMGQEVILRCVPISNHLYFYWYRQILGQKVEFLVSFYNNEISEKSEIFDDQFSVERPDGSNFTLKIRSTKLEDSAMYFCASSGGPFNTEAFFGQGTRLTVV.

The chain employs TRBV7-9 and TRBJ2-3; possibly TRBD2 for D (6 bases). Trimming left V 1 base short and J 5 bases short, with 25 bases between. The CDR3 extends over 19 amino acids. Per the germline V gene, CDR1 is SEHNR and CDR2 is FQNEAQ (reference sequence). For the CDR3, the DNA is TGTGCCAGCAGCTTAGTTAATATCAAGAGAAGCAGGGAGGAAGATACGCAGTATTTT. It yields the protein CASSLVNIKRSREEDTQYF.

There are a few counts of this clone. The chain employs TRBV19 and TRBJ2-1, with D maybe TRBD2 (5 bases). Germline V gene data show CDR1 as LNHDA and CDR2 as SQIVND (reference sequence). V lost 5 bases to trimming and J lost 6 bases, with 14 bases between them. The CDR3 contains 14 residues. The CDR3 DNA reads as TGTGCCAGTAGTTTCAAATGGAGGATCAATGAGCAGTTCTTC. Its translation is CASSFKWRINEQFF.

With regard to this clone: Within the sample, other DNA sequences also encode this same CDR3. CDR3 residues: CASSLLTTGEQYF. CDR3 DNA sequence: TGTGCCAGCAGCCTCCTAACTACAGGCGAGCAGTACTTC. This rearrangement joins TRBV3-1 (or the pseudogene TRBV3-2) to TRBJ2-7, with TRBD1 as a possible D gene (5 bases). The CDR3 runs to 13 residues. The ends were cut back, 4 bases at V and 6 bases at J, with 13 bases in the middle. The germline gives CDR1 LGHDT, CDR2 YNNKEL (reference sequence).

The table lists this clone with a few counts. V gene TRBV3-1 (or the pseudogene TRBV3-2) combines with J gene TRBJ1-2; no definite D call. The CDR3 totals 16 residues. Trimming removed 3 bases at V and 9 bases at J, with 23 bases between. The germline gives CDR1 LGHDT, CDR2 YNNKEL (reference sequence). The DNA of the CDR3 is TGTGCCAGCAGCCACGGTACAAGCTCTACAGAAGTTCGCTACACCTTC. Protein sequence: CASSHGTSSTEVRYTF.

This rearrangement joins TRBV24-1 to TRBJ2-2; 7 bases match TRBD2. Trimming removed 6 bases from V and 3 bases from J; junction bases left unmatched: 6. Germline CDR1 and CDR2: KGHDR and SFDVKD. This CDR3 has 15 amino acids. The CDR3 is CATSLGTTDTGELFF. The DNA of the CDR3 is TGTGCCACCAGTTTAGGGACTACCGACACCGGGGAGCTGTTTTTT.

The chain uses TRBV7-9 and TRBJ1-4; tentatively, D is TRBD1 (5 bases). CDR3 size: 15 residues. Germline loops: CDR1 SEHNR, CDR2 FQNEAQ (reference sequence). V lost 3 bases and J lost 7, with 15 bases in between. CDR3 in amino acids: CASSFTLTDGEKLFF. The CDR3 coding sequence is TGTGCCAGCAGCTTTACATTGACAGACGGTGAAAAACTGTTTTTT. Based on the CDR3 plus reference TRBV7-9 and TRBJ1-4, the full variable domain is DTGVSQNPRHKITKRGQNVTFRCDPISEHNRLYWYRQTLGQGPEFLTYFQNEAQLEKSRLLSDRFSAERPKGSFSTLEIQRTEQGDSAMYLCASSFTLTDGEKLFFGSGTQLSVL.

CDR3: CATSRFREVLAKNIQYF. CDR3 in DNA: TGTGCCACCAGCAGATTCCGGGAGGTACTCGCCAAAAACATTCAGTACTTC. The J gene is TRBJ2-4, the V gene TRBV15, with TRBD2 matching 7 bases. CDR3 length equals 17 residues. Per the germline V gene, CDR1 is LNHNV and CDR2 is YYDKDF (reference sequence). V shed 2 bases, J shed 1 base, and the junction held 8 bases outside the gene matches.

CDR3 in amino acids: CASSQDVRGREDTQYF. The CDR3, as DNA: TGTGCCAGCAGCCAAGATGTCAGGGGGCGAGAAGATACGCAGTATTTT. The chain is built from TRBV3-1 (or the pseudogene TRBV3-2) and TRBJ2-3; 8 bases agree with TRBD1. CDR3 length equals 16 residues. CDR1 LGHDT and CDR2 YNNKEL come from the germline V gene (reference sequence). V shed 0 bases, J shed 5 bases, and the junction held 7 bases outside the gene matches.

This chain uses TRBV6-2 or TRBV6-3 with TRBJ2-1, with TRBD2 matching 9 bases. J gave up 8 bases and V 2 bases, and 22 bases lay outside the gene matches. Germline loops: CDR1 MNHEY, CDR2 SVGEGT. The CDR3 is 20 amino acids. CDR3 region: CASSYVTYQIPIAGDDEQFF. The CDR3 DNA reads TGTGCCAGCAGTTACGTGACATACCAAATCCCCATAGCGGGAGATGATGAGCAGTTCTTC.

This chain connects TRBV11-2 to TRBJ2-1; 10 bases are shared with TRBD2. The CDR3 is 15 amino acids. Looked up from germline, CDR1 is SGHAT and CDR2 is FQNNGV. The V gene end was trimmed by 5 bases and the J gene end by 8 bases; junction bases not matched to a gene: 9. CDR3 in amino acids: CASSPRPSGSHEQFF. CDR3 sequence (DNA): TGTGCCAGCAGCCCCCGCCCTAGCGGGAGTCATGAGCAGTTCTTC.

The rearrangement uses TRBV30 and TRBJ2-2, with a possible D match to TRBD2 (6 bases). CDR1 is GTSNPN and CDR2 is SVGIG in the germline V gene (reference sequence). This CDR3 has 17 amino acids. V was cut by 0 bases and J by 5 bases, with 19 bases left in between. The DNA for the CDR3 is TGTGCCTGGAGTGTACGGAGCGGGCTTGGGTGGACCGGGGAGCTGTTTTTT. Amino acids: CAWSVRSGLGWTGELFF.

Only one count was recorded for this clone. This sequence joins TRBV20-1 and TRBJ2-7, with TRBD1 identical over 8 bases. V was clipped by 6 bases and J by 7 bases; unmatched bases: 5. Looked up from germline, CDR1 is DFQATT and CDR2 is SNEGSKA (reference sequence). The CDR3 has 11 residues. DNA for the CDR3: TGCAGTGCAGGCAGGGGGCGGGAGCAGTACTTC. It is translated as CSAGRGREQYF.

The genes are TRBV3-1 (or the pseudogene TRBV3-2) and TRBJ1-4; 7 positions agree with TRBD1. The CDR3 length is 14 residues. CDR1 LGHDT and CDR2 YNNKEL come from the germline V gene (reference sequence). The V segment lost 7 bases and the J segment 7 bases; nucleotides outside the gene matches: 9. In nucleotides, the CDR3 is TGTGCCAGCAACAACAGGGGAAATCCTGAAAAACTGTTTTTT. It codes for CASNNRGNPEKLFF.

The chain joins TRBV24-1 to TRBJ1-2; D gene ambiguous. Per germline, CDR1 KGHDR and CDR2 SFDVKD. CDR3 length equals 12 residues. V was pared by 4 bases and J by 8 bases, with 10 bases between. The CDR3 is CATSDLTEGYTF. CDR3 DNA sequence: TGTGCCACCAGTGACTTGACGGAGGGCTACACCTTC.

The sample holds one count of this clone. The chain has TRBV7-2 and TRBJ2-7; tentatively, D is TRBD2 (5 bases). The CDR3 spans 14 residues. V was clipped by 5 bases and J by 3 bases, with 14 bases between them. Germline CDR1 and CDR2: SGHTA and FQGNSA. The CDR3 is CASSQTGFFYEQYF. CDR3 nucleotide sequence: TGTGCCAGCAGCCAAACGGGGTTCTTCTACGAGCAGTACTTC.

V gene TRBV5-4 combines with J gene TRBJ1-2; TRBD1 aligns across 7 bases. Germline trimming cut 4 bases from V and 1 base from J; bases unmatched to any gene: 13. Germline CDR1 SGHNT, CDR2 YYREEE (reference sequence). The CDR3 totals 17 residues. The CDR3 DNA is TGTGCCAGCAGCCAAGGGACAGCCCTAATTGATAACTATGGCTACACCTTC. The encoded protein is CASSQGTALIDNYGYTF.

The chain couples TRBV15 to TRBJ1-1; D gene unclear. Looked up from germline, CDR1 is LNHNV and CDR2 is YYDKDF (reference sequence). V lost 5 bases and J lost 1, with 8 bases in between. The CDR3 runs 13 residues. The CDR3 DNA reads TGTGCCACCAGCCTACTTGAGAACACTGAAGCTTTCTTT. This codes for CATSLLENTEAFF.